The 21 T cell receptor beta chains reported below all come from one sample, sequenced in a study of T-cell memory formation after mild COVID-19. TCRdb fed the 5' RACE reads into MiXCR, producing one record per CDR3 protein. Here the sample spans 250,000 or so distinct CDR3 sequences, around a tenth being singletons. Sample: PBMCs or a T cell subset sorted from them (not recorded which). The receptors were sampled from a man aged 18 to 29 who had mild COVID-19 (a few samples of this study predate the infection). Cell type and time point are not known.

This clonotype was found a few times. The CDR3 here is CASSQDFGLGGETQYF. The CDR3 DNA sequence: TGCGCCAGCAGCCAAGATTTCGGACTAGGGGGAGAGACCCAGTACTTC. The chain carries TRBV4-1 and TRBJ2-5; D might be TRBD2 (7 bases). V was pared by 0 bases and J by 4 bases, with 15 bases between. Germline loops: CDR1 MGHRA, CDR2 YSYEKL. The CDR3 is 16 residues long.

The CDR3 DNA reads TGTGCCAGCAGCTTTTGGGGGCCTCGTGGCCCCTACGAGCAGTACGTC. Amino acid sequence: CASSFWGPRGPYEQYV. The genes are TRBV5-4 and TRBJ2-7; perhaps TRBD1 as D (6 bases). The CDR3 consists of 16 residues. The V and J ends lost 2 bases and 2 bases respectively, with 17 bases between them. The germline CDR1 and CDR2 sequences are SGHNT and YYREEE (reference sequence).

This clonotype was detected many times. CDR3 in DNA: TGTGCCAGCAGCTTAGCGCTAGTTCCTCAAGAGACCCAGTACTTC. This encodes CASSLALVPQETQYF. This rearrangement joins TRBV7-2 to TRBJ2-5; no reliable D call. V was pared by 0 bases and J by 2 bases, with 10 bases between. CDR1 is SGHTA and CDR2 is FQGNSA in the germline V gene. The CDR3 consists of 15 residues.

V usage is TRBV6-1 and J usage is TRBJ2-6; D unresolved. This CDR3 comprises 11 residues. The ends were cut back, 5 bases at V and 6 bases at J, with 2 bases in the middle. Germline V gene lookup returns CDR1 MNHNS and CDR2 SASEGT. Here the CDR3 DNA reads TGTGCCAGCAGTCTGGCCAACGTCCTGACTTTC. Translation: CASSLANVLTF.

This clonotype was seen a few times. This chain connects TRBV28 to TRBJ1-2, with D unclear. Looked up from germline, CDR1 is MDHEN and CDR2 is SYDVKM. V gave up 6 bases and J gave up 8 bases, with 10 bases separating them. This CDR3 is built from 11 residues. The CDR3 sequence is CASRGPKGYTF. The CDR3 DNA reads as TGTGCCAGCAGAGGCCCGAAGGGCTACACCTTC.

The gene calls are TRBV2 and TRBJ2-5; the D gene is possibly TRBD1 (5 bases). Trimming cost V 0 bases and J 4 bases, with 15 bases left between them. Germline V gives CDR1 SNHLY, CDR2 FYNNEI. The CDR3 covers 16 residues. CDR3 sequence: CASSEASTANGETQYF. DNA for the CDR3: TGTGCCAGCAGTGAAGCGTCGACAGCTAATGGAGAGACCCAGTACTTC.

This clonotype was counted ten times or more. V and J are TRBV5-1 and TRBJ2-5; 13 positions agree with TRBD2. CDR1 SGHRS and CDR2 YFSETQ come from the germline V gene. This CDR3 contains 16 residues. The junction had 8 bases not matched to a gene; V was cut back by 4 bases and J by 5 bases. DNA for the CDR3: TGCGCCAGCAGCGCAACCGGGACTAGCGGGGATGAGACCCAGTACTTC. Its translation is CASSATGTSGDETQYF.

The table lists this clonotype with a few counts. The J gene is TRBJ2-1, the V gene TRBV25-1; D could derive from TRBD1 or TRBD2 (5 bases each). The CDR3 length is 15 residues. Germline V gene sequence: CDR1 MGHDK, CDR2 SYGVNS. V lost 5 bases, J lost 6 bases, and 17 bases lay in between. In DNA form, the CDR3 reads TGTGCCAGCAGTCTCAGGTCAAGGGGACGCAATGAGCAGTTCTTC. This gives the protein CASSLRSRGRNEQFF.

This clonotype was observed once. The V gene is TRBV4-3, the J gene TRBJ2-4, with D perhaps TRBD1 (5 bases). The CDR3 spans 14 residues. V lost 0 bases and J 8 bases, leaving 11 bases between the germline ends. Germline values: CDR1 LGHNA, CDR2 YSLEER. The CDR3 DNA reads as TGCGCCAGCAGCCAAGAAAGGGGCAGAGACATTCAGTACTTC. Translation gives CASSQERGRDIQYF.

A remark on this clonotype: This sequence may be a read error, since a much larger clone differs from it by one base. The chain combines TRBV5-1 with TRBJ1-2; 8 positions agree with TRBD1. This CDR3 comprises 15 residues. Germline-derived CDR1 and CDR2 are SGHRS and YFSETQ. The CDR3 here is CDSSRPDRGLQGYTF. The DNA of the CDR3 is TGCGACAGCAGCCGACCCGACAGGGGACTTCAGGGCTACACCTTC. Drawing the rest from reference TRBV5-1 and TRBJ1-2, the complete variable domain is KAGVTQTPRYLIKTRGQQVTLSCSPISGHRSVSWYQQTPGQGLQFLFEYFSETQRNKGNFPGRFSGRQFSNSRSEMNVSTLELGDSALYLCDSSRPDRGLQGYTFGSGTRLTVV.

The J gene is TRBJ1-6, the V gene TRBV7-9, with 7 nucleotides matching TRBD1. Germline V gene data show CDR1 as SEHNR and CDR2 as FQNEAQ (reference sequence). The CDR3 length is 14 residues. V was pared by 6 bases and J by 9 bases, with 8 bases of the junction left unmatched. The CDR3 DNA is TGTGCCAGCAGACCTGGACAGGTTTCTTCACCCCTCCACTTT. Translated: CASRPGQVSSPLHF.

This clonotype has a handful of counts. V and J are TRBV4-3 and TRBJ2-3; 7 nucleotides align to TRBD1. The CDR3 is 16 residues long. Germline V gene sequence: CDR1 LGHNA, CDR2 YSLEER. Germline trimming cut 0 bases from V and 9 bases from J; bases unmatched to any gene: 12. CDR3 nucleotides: TGCGCCAGCAGCCAAGATTTCGCAGGGGGTGTCGCGACGCAGTATTTT. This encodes CASSQDFAGGVATQYF.

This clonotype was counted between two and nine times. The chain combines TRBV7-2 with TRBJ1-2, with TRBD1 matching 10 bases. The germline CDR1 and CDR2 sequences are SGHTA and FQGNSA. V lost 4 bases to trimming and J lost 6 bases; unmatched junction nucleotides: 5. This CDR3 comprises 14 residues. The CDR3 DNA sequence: TGTGCCAGCAGCTGGGCGGGACAGGGGAATGGCTACACCTTC. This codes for CASSWAGQGNGYTF.

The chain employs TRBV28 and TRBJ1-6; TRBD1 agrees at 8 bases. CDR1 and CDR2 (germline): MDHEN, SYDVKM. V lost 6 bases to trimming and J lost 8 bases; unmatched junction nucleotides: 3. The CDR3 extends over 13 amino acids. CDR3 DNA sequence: TGTGCCAGCAGGACAGGGGATGATTCACCCCTCCACTTT. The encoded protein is CASRTGDDSPLHF.

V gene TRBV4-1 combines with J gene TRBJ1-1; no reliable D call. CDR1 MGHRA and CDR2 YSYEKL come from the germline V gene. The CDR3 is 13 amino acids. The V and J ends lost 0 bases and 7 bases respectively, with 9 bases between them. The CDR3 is CASSQDGSGEAFF. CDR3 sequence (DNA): TGCGCCAGCAGCCAAGATGGGTCGGGTGAAGCTTTCTTT.

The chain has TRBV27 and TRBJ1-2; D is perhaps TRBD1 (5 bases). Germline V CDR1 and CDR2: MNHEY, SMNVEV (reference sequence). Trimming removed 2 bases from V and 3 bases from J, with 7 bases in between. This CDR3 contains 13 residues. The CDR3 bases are TGTGCCAGCAGTTTAAGACAGTACTATGGCTACACCTTC. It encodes CASSLRQYYGYTF.

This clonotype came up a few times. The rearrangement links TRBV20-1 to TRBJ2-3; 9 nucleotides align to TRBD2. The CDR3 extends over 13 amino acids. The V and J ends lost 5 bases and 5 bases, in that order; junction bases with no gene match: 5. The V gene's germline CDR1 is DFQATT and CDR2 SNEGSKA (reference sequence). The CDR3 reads CSAPRTSVDTQYF. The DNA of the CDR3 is TGCAGTGCTCCCCGGACTAGCGTAGATACGCAGTATTTT.

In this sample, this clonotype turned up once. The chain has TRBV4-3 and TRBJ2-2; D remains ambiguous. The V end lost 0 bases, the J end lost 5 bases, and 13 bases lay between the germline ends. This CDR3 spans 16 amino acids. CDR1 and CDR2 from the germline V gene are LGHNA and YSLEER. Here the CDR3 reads CASSQEGPRKTGELFF. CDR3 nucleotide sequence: TGCGCCAGCAGCCAAGAAGGGCCCCGAAAAACCGGGGAGCTGTTTTTT.

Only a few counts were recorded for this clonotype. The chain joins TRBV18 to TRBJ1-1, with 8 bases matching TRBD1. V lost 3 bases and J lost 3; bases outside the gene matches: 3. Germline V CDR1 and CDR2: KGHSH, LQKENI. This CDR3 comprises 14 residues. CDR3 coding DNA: TGTGCCAGCTCACCCCAGGGGGCGGACACTGAAGCTTTCTTT. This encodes CASSPQGADTEAFF.

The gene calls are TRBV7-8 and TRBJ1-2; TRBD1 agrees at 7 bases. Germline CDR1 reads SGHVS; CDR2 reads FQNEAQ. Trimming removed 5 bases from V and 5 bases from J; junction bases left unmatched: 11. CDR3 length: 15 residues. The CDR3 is CASSPPEGAQYGYTF. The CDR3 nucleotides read TGTGCCAGCAGCCCGCCGGAGGGGGCGCAGTATGGCTACACCTTC.

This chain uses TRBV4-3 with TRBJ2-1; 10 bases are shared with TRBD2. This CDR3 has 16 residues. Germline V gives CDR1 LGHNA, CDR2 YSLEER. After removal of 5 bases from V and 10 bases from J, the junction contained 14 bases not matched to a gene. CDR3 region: CASSYLAGGAPGEQFF. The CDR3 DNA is TGCGCCAGCAGCTATTTAGCGGGGGGCGCCCCAGGAGAGCAGTTCTTC.